This entry lists 30 T cell receptor beta chains sequenced from one sample in a study of cytomegalovirus exposure and HLA in healthy donors. PCR primers comprised 60 Vbeta and 13 Jbeta primers. Data came from immunoSEQ multiplex PCR; TCRdb stores just in-frame clones and leaves some out. The sample records 150,000 or so clones, approximately 82% being singletons. The material sequenced was PBMCs. All receptors derive from a male donor in good health and CMV-seropositive.

A remark on this clone: Other nucleotide sequences from this sample produce the same CDR3. Written as DNA, the CDR3 is TGTGCCAGCGGGACTAGCGGGAAGTACGAGCAGTACTTC. Residues: CASGTSGKYEQYF. V and J are TRBV28 and TRBJ2-7; 13 bases are shared with TRBD2. In germline, CDR1 is MDHEN, CDR2 SYDVKM. Trimming cost V 8 bases and J 4 bases; bases outside gene matches: 2. The CDR3 length is 13 residues.

V and J are TRBV18 and TRBJ1-1, with D possibly TRBD1 on 6 matching bases. The CDR3 contains 16 residues. The germline V gene encodes CDR1 KGHSH and CDR2 LQKENI. V was clipped by 2 bases and J by 0 bases, with 13 bases between them. CDR3 nucleotides: TGTGCCAGCTCACCAACGACCAGGGGTATGAACACTGAAGCTTTCTTT. Translation: CASSPTTRGMNTEAFF. The whole variable domain, filled in from reference TRBV18 and TRBJ1-1, reads NAGVMQNPRHLVRRRGQEARLRCSPMKGHSHVYWYRQLPEEGLKFMVYLQKENIIDESGMPKERFSAEFPKEGPSILRIQQVVRGDSAAYFCASSPTTRGMNTEAFFGQGTRLTVV.

V is TRBV4-1 and J is TRBJ1-2, with TRBD1 as a possible D gene (6 bases). CDR3 length equals 16 residues. The V gene lost 1 base and the J gene lost 4 bases, with 16 bases spanning the gap. Germline values: CDR1 MGHRA, CDR2 YSYEKL. The CDR3 DNA follows: TGCGCCAGCAGCCAAGTCGCCGGACTGGGGGCCTATGGCTACACCTTC. Protein product: CASSQVAGLGAYGYTF.

The CDR3 nucleotides read TGTGCCATCAGTGAGTCCGGGCAGGGGGCGGGGACCACTGAAGCTTTCTTT. Encoded protein: CAISESGQGAGTTEAFF. The chain has TRBV10-3 and TRBJ1-1; 8 nucleotides line up with TRBD1. The CDR3 extends over 17 amino acids. Per the germline V gene, CDR1 is ENHRY and CDR2 is SYGVKD. The ends lost 0 bases at V and 4 bases at J; junction bases unmatched: 10.

The J gene is TRBJ2-4, the V gene TRBV7-2; 8 nucleotides line up with TRBD2. Germline values: CDR1 SGHTA, CDR2 FQGNSA. V was clipped by 4 bases and J by 9 bases; unmatched bases: 8. This CDR3 is built from 14 residues. This CDR3 is CASSSGTSRSIQYF. The CDR3 DNA reads TGTGCCAGCAGCTCCGGGACTAGTCGAAGCATTCAGTACTTC.

This rearrangement joins TRBV6-5 to TRBJ2-7, with TRBD1 as a possible D gene (7 bases). This CDR3 is 14 amino acids long. V lost 6 bases and J lost 0, with 12 bases in between. The germline CDR1 and CDR2 sequences are MNHEY and SVGAGI. CDR3 sequence reads: CASRPGGSSYEQYF. The CDR3 DNA reads as TGTGCCAGCAGGCCAGGGGGGAGCTCCTACGAGCAGTACTTC.

This chain's CDR3 is CASSLAPGGVYEQYF. The CDR3 DNA reads TGTGCCAGCAGCTTGGCGCCGGGGGGAGTTTACGAGCAGTACTTC. The V and J genes are TRBV5-5 and TRBJ2-7; 7 nucleotides match TRBD2. The V segment lost 0 bases and the J segment 4 bases; nucleotides outside the gene matches: 7. Germline CDR1 reads SGHKS; CDR2 reads YYEKEE (reference sequence). The CDR3 is 15 amino acids.

This clone has more than one count but fewer than ten. The rearrangement links TRBV9 to TRBJ2-3; 9 bases are a match to TRBD2. V was pared by 0 bases and J by 4 bases, with 12 bases of the junction left unmatched. CDR3 length: 18 amino acids. From germline, CDR1 is SGDLS and CDR2 YYNGEE. The CDR3 sequence: CASSVAPLAGLWPDTQYF. The CDR3 region has the DNA TGTGCCAGCAGCGTAGCTCCCCTAGCGGGACTATGGCCAGATACGCAGTATTTT.

This chain connects TRBV5-4 to TRBJ1-2; 8 bases fit TRBD1. V dropped 4 bases and J dropped 2; count of bases not matched to a gene: 7. The CDR3 extends over 15 amino acids. CDR1 is SGHNT and CDR2 is YYREEE in the germline V gene (reference sequence). The CDR3 is CASSIGTGQNYGYTF. The DNA for the CDR3 is TGTGCCAGCAGCATCGGGACAGGACAGAACTATGGCTACACCTTC.

The chain recombines TRBV5-4 with TRBJ1-2; unclear D gene. From germline, CDR1 is SGHNT and CDR2 YYREEE (reference sequence). Deletions cut 4 bases from V and 5 bases from J, with 27 bases between. The CDR3 is made up of 18 amino acids. This CDR3 is CASSPAGGGIDVFYGYTF. Written as DNA, the CDR3 is TGTGCCAGCAGCCCGGCCGGTGGAGGGATTGATGTCTTTTATGGCTACACCTTC.

V and J are TRBV28 and TRBJ2-7; TRBD1 matches at 9 bases. V shed 6 bases and J 3 bases; nucleotides not matched to a gene: 6. Germline V gene data show CDR1 as MDHEN and CDR2 as SYDVKM. The CDR3 is 14 amino acids. The CDR3 DNA reads TGTGCCAGCAGCAGAACAGGGGGCAACTACGAGCAGTACTTC. As protein: CASSRTGGNYEQYF.

This sequence joins TRBV19 and TRBJ1-2; 11 nucleotides agree with TRBD1. Germline CDR1 is LNHDA and CDR2 is SQIVND (reference sequence). V trimming: 10 bases; J trimming: 3 bases; junction bases outside the gene matches: 4. CDR3 size: 13 residues. This CDR3 is CATKGQGDYGYTF. The CDR3 bases are TGTGCCACCAAGGGACAGGGGGACTATGGCTACACCTTC.

The rearrangement joins TRBV5-1 to TRBJ2-7; TRBD1 matches at 7 bases. Trimming cost V 4 bases and J 9 bases; bases outside gene matches: 13. The V gene's germline CDR1 is SGHRS and CDR2 YFSETQ. The CDR3 loop spans 14 amino acids. The CDR3 reads CASSLEGGAPRQYF. In DNA form, the CDR3 reads TGCGCCAGCAGCCTGGAAGGGGGCGCACCTCGGCAGTACTTC.

V gene TRBV6-5 combines with J gene TRBJ2-1, with 8 nucleotides matching TRBD2. Losses at the gene ends were 2 bases for V and 7 bases for J; bases not matched to a gene: 1. Germline V gene sequence: CDR1 MNHEY, CDR2 SVGAGI. This CDR3 is built from 13 residues. The CDR3 here is CASSYGTSNEQFF. CDR3 coding DNA: TGTGCCAGCAGTTACGGGACTAGTAATGAGCAGTTCTTC.

The chain joins TRBV27 to TRBJ1-2, with 7 bases lining up with TRBD1. CDR3 size: 15 residues. CDR1 and CDR2 (germline): MNHEY, SMNVEV (reference sequence). Trimming cost V 2 bases and J 2 bases; bases outside gene matches: 5. This chain's CDR3 is CASSLREGANYGYTF. CDR3 coding DNA: TGTGCCAGCAGTTTACGCGAGGGGGCAAACTATGGCTACACCTTC.

This clone has only one observation. The chain uses TRBV4-1 and TRBJ2-5; possible D gene TRBD2, 7 bases. The V end was cut by 1 base, the J end by 1 base, with 13 bases between. CDR1 and CDR2 from the germline V gene are MGHRA and YSYEKL. The CDR3 is 16 amino acids. The CDR3, as DNA: TGCGCCAGCAGCCAAGGTCGGGGGGCGTTCCAAGAGACCCAGTACTTC. Its translation is CASSQGRGAFQETQYF.

This clone was counted once. V and J are TRBV27 and TRBJ2-4, with TRBD2 matching 7 bases. Unmatched junction bases numbered 2, after V lost 3 bases and J lost 0 bases. This CDR3 region has 15 residues. Germline V gene sequence: CDR1 MNHEY, CDR2 SMNVEV (reference sequence). The CDR3 sequence: CASSFRGGAKNIQYF. The CDR3 nucleotides read TGTGCCAGCAGTTTCCGCGGGGGAGCCAAAAACATTCAGTACTTC.

The V and J genes are TRBV28 and TRBJ1-5; D may be TRBD1 (6 bases). Trimming took off 2 bases at V and 2 bases at J, with 10 bases between the two ends. The germline CDR1 and CDR2 sequences are MDHEN and SYDVKM. This CDR3 has 15 amino acids. CDR3 in DNA: TGTGCCAGCAGTTTAACGTCAGGGGGCAATCAGCCCCAGCATTTT. It specifies CASSLTSGGNQPQHF.

A single count supports this clone. V usage is TRBV7-2 and J usage is TRBJ2-7, with 9 bases fitting TRBD1. The trim removed 5 bases at V and 6 bases at J, leaving 8 bases unmatched. The CDR3 consists of 14 residues. Per the germline V gene, CDR1 is SGHTA and CDR2 is FQGNSA. CDR3 bases: TGTGCCAGCAGCCCGCCGGGACAGGGCTCCGAGCAGTACTTC. Its protein is CASSPPGQGSEQYF.

This clone has a single count. The chain joins TRBV12-5 to TRBJ1-1; 8 bases match TRBD1. V lost 2 bases, J lost 5 bases, and 1 base stayed unmatched. The length of the CDR3 is 13 residues. CDR1 and CDR2 from the germline V gene are LGHNT and FRNRAP. CDR3 residues: CASGLTGGTEAFF. CDR3 DNA: TGTGCTAGTGGTTTGACAGGGGGGACTGAAGCTTTCTTT.

The CDR3 DNA reads TGCGCCAGCAGCTCCCCCGGACAGGGGGCCTACTTCTCCTACAATGAGCAGTTCTTC. Its protein is CASSSPGQGAYFSYNEQFF. The chain is built from TRBV5-1 and TRBJ2-1, with 11 bases fitting TRBD1. The germline gives CDR1 SGHRS, CDR2 YFSETQ. The J segment lost 0 bases and the V segment lost 3 bases, leaving 11 bases of the junction unmatched. CDR3 length equals 19 residues.

This clone turned up a few times. The CDR3 DNA reads as TGTGCCTGGACAGCCGATTCTGGGAGGCATCAGCCCCAGCATTTT. Translation: CAWTADSGRHQPQHF. The chain links TRBV30 to TRBJ1-5, with no clear D. Trimming left V 4 bases short and J 5 bases short, with 18 bases between. The CDR3 covers 15 residues. In germline, CDR1 is GTSNPN, CDR2 SVGIG (reference sequence).

Only one count was recorded for this clone. This chain connects TRBV7-9 to TRBJ2-7, with D perhaps matching TRBD1 (6 bases). The CDR3 is 15 residues long. The germline V and J ends were trimmed by 7 bases and 6 bases, with 22 bases remaining between them. Germline lookup yields CDR1 SEHNR and CDR2 FQNEAQ (reference sequence). As DNA, the CDR3 is TGTGCCAGCACCTCGAAGGCTCCGAAAGGGGGCGAGCAGTACTTC. Its translation is CASTSKAPKGGEQYF.

The chain recombines TRBV5-1 with TRBJ2-7, with 10 positions matching TRBD2. There are 15 residues in the CDR3. The V and J ends lost 0 bases and 4 bases, in that order; junction bases with no gene match: 4. Germline V gene lookup returns CDR1 SGHRS and CDR2 YFSETQ. The CDR3 region has the DNA TGCGCCAGCAGCTTGGCTGCTAGCGGGAGTTACGAGCAGTACTTC. Protein sequence: CASSLAASGSYEQYF.

The chain combines TRBV5-1 with TRBJ2-1; D is possibly TRBD2 (6 bases). This CDR3 spans 14 amino acids. The V gene lost 2 bases and the J gene lost 7 bases, with 13 bases spanning the gap. Germline V gene data show CDR1 as SGHRS and CDR2 as YFSETQ. CDR3 region: CASSFGPGRNEQFF. DNA for the CDR3: TGCGCCAGCAGCTTCGGCCCGGGGAGGAATGAGCAGTTCTTC.

This clone was seen just once. In DNA form, the CDR3 reads TGTGCCAGCAGCCCTCACGGGAGCTCCTACGAGCAGTACTTC. Amino acids: CASSPHGSSYEQYF. This sequence joins TRBV28 and TRBJ2-7, with a possible D match to TRBD2 (6 bases). V was clipped by 6 bases and J by 0 bases, with 12 bases between them. Germline assignment: CDR1 MDHEN and CDR2 SYDVKM. CDR3 length: 14 residues.

The chain joins TRBV19 to TRBJ1-5; D may be TRBD1 (6 bases). From germline, CDR1 is LNHDA and CDR2 SQIVND (reference sequence). V was cut by 6 bases and J by 7 bases, with 19 bases left in between. The CDR3 covers 15 residues. The CDR3 region has the DNA TGTGCCAGTAGAACCCCCGGGGGGCTAGGACAGCCCCAGCATTTT. This codes for CASRTPGGLGQPQHF.

The gene calls are TRBV6-5 and TRBJ2-7; D might be TRBD1 (6 bases). This CDR3 region has 12 residues. The V gene's germline CDR1 is MNHEY and CDR2 SVGAGI. Trimming removed 10 bases at V and 2 bases at J, with 12 bases between. The DNA of the CDR3 is TGTGCCACGTCGGGACATACCTACGAGCAGTACTTC. Translation: CATSGHTYEQYF.

This clone was detected only a few times. The V gene is TRBV7-9, the J gene TRBJ2-3; D not certain. V was trimmed by 2 bases and J by 6 bases, leaving 15 bases between them. CDR1 is SEHNR, CDR2 FQNEAQ, per germline (reference sequence). The CDR3 is 15 residues long. The CDR3 bases are TGTGCCAGCAGCTTATTATCCCAGGTCCGGGATACGCAGTATTTT. Protein: CASSLLSQVRDTQYF.

The rearrangement joins TRBV19 to TRBJ2-1, with 7 bases matching TRBD2. The V gene's germline CDR1 is LNHDA and CDR2 SQIVND (reference sequence). Trimming removed 5 bases from V and 8 bases from J; junction bases left unmatched: 6. The CDR3 covers 13 residues. The chain's CDR3 is CASSPAAGDEQFF. Here the CDR3 DNA reads TGTGCCAGTAGTCCGGCGGCGGGGGATGAGCAGTTCTTC. The whole variable domain, remainder taken from reference TRBV19 and TRBJ2-1, is DGGITQSPKYLFRKEGQNVTLSCEQNLNHDAMYWYRQDPGQGLRLIYYSQIVNDFQKGDIAEGYSVSREKKESFPLTVTSAQKNPTAFYLCASSPAAGDEQFFGPGTRLTVL.